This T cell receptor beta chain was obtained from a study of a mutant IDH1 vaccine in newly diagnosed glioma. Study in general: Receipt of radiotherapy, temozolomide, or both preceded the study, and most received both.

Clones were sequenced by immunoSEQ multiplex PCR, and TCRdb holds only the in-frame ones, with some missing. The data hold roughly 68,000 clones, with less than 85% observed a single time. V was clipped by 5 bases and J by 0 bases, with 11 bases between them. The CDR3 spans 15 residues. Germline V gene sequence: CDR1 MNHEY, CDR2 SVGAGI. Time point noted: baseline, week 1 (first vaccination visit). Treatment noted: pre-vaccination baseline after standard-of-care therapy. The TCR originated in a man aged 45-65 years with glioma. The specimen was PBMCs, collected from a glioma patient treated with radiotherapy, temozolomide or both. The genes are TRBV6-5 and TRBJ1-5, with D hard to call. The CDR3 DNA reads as TGTGCCAGCAGTGTCCGGCAGTCTAGCAATCAGCCCCAGCATTTT. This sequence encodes CASSVRQSSNQPQHF.